This T cell receptor (beta chain) was observed in a study of circulating and synovial CD4+ cells in juvenile arthritis. The protocol was immunoSEQ multiplex PCR, while the TCRdb copy is restricted to in-frame clones and leaves out a portion. This table holds 30,000 to 40,000 clones, roughly 94% found once. Note on this clone: Its antigen remains unidentified.

In germline, CDR1 is SGHNT, CDR2 YYREEE (reference sequence). V was cut by 5 bases and J by 0 bases, with 10 bases left in between. The CDR3 has 14 amino acids. Study-level results: Diversity here was lower than in bulk blood CD4 cells. Shared-clonotype fractions with synovium likely underestimate full repertoire overlap.

Input material: CD4+ T cells from blood. The gene calls are TRBV5-4 and TRBJ2-3; tentatively, D is TRBD1 (6 bases). This receptor was identified in a human donor with juvenile idiopathic arthritis. For the CDR3, the DNA is TGTGCCAGCAGACGGACAGTTAGCACAGATACGCAGTATTTT. This sequence encodes CASRRTVSTDTQYF. Variable domain in full (rest from reference TRBV5-4 and TRBJ2-3): ETGVTQSPTHLIKTRGQQVTLRCSSQSGHNTVSWYQQALGQGPQFIFQYYREEENGRGNFPPRFSGLQFPNYSSELNVNALELDDSALYLCASRRTVSTDTQYFGPGTRLTVL.